Each of the 8 T cell receptor beta chains below was sequenced from the same sample in a study of T cell clonality in common variable immunodeficiency. Study findings and constraints: In common variable immunodeficiency, TCR beta chains reportedly carried fewer deletions and N-nucleotide insertions.

These receptors have no known antigen. Libraries were prepared by immunoSEQ multiplex PCR; TCRdb keeps only in-frame clonotypes and omits some of them. Sampling found approximately 35,000 clones, none seen once. Sequencing was performed on peripheral blood mononuclear cells. The receptors come from a human donor with common variable immunodeficiency.

Comment on this clone: Coverage ceases 3 residues before the CDR3 finishes, and the germline J gene fills in the end. The V gene is TRBV7-2, the J gene TRBJ1-4, with D possibly matching TRBD1 (5 bases). The CDR3 loop spans 15 amino acids. The germline V gene has CDR1 SGHTA and CDR2 FQGNSA. V dropped 5 bases and J dropped 7 bases, with 17 bases sitting between them. The DNA read from the CDR3 is TGTGCCAGCAGCCCTTGGGGGGGTACAGGTGAAAAA. It encodes CASSPWGGTGEK. In full, the CDR3 reads CASSPWGGTGEKLFF.

This clone was recorded many times. One end of the junction is discordant with germline, which a read error may explain. The read ends 3 residues shy of where the CDR3 ends; the end is completed using the germline J gene. The chain combines TRBV6-1 with TRBJ1-6, with D tentatively TRBD1 (5 bases). This CDR3 region has 12 residues. Germline values: CDR1 MNHNS, CDR2 SASEGT. CDR3 DNA, as far as it was read: TGTGCCAGCCGTGAGGGGCACTCACCC. The encoded protein is CASREGHSP. The full-length CDR3 reads as CASREGHSPLHF.

This clone was recorded a few times. With the read ending 3 residues before the CDR3 end, the germline J gene is used to fill in that end. This chain connects TRBV7-3 to TRBJ2-1, with TRBD1 as a possible D gene (5 bases). V was cut by 5 bases and J by 4 bases, with 9 bases left in between. The germline V gene encodes CDR1 SGHTA and CDR2 FQGTGA. The CDR3 is 13 residues long. The sequenced part of the CDR3 DNA is TGTGCCAGCAGCCTGACAGAGTACAATGAG. Protein: CASSLTEYNE. The CDR3, in full, reads CASSLTEYNEQFF.

This clone was counted many times. Sequencing ends 3 residues short of the CDR3 end; the germline J gene provides the rest. The chain uses TRBV14 and TRBJ2-1; 7 bases map to TRBD2. From germline, CDR1 is SGHDN and CDR2 FVKESK. With V trimmed by 3 bases and J by 2 bases, 7 bases remained unmatched. The CDR3 totals 16 residues. CDR3 DNA (partial): TGTGCCAGCAGCCAGATGGGGGGAGGGCCCTACAATGAG. Translation: CASSQMGGGPYNE. The CDR3 as a whole reads CASSQMGGGPYNEQFF.

This clone occurred a few times. Sequencing ends 3 residues short of the CDR3 end; the germline J gene provides the rest. V is TRBV19 and J is TRBJ2-3, with D perhaps TRBD2 (6 bases). The V end lost 4 bases, the J end lost 2 bases, and 10 bases lay between the germline ends. CDR3 length: 14 residues. From germline, CDR1 is LNHDA and CDR2 SQIVND (reference sequence). CDR3 amino acids: CASSTSVITDTQYF. Partial CDR3 DNA: TGTGCCAGTAGTACTAGCGTGATCACAGATACG.

About this clone itself: The CDR3 is cut off 3 residues early in the read; its end comes from the germline J gene. Other DNA sequences in this specimen translate into the identical CDR3. The chain has TRBV18 and TRBJ1-2; 8 bases are shared with TRBD1. Germline V gene sequence: CDR1 KGHSH, CDR2 LQKENI. The CDR3 is 14 residues long. The sequenced CDR3 bases are TGTGCCAGCTCACCTTCCGGGACAGGTCCCTTC. Translated, it gives CASSPSGTGPF. The whole CDR3 reads CASSPSGTGPFYTF.

On this clone itself: The read gets to within 3 residues of the CDR3 end, and the germline J gene fills in the rest. The chain recombines TRBV2 with TRBJ2-1; 12 bases align to TRBD2. The CDR3 consists of 16 residues. The trim removed 5 bases at V and 9 bases at J, leaving 11 bases unmatched. CDR1 is SNHLY and CDR2 is FYNNEI in the germline V gene. The CDR3 sequence: CASSTRLAGEGSEQFF. The DNA read from the CDR3 is TGTGCCAGCAGTACGAGACTAGCGGGGGAGGGGAGTGAG. The full variable domain, its missing parts supplied by reference TRBV2 and TRBJ2-1, is EPEVTQTPSHQVTQMGQEVILRCVPISNHLYFYWYRQILGQKVEFLVSFYNNEISEKSEIFDDQFSVERPDGSNFTLKIRSTKLEDSAMYFCASSTRLAGEGSEQFFGPGTRLTVL.

In this sample, this clone turned up a few times. The sequenced fragment ends 3 residues before the CDR3 boundary, so the rest is inferred from the germline J gene. The J gene is TRBJ2-5, the V gene TRBV6-1; 15 nucleotides align to TRBD2. V lost 1 base to trimming and J lost 1 base; unmatched junction nucleotides: 7. Germline V gene sequence: CDR1 MNHNS, CDR2 SASEGT. This CDR3 has 19 residues. This CDR3 reads CASSEDGGTSGGPQETQYF. The CDR3 DNA, read in part, is TGTGCCAGCAGTGAAGACGGTGGGACTAGCGGGGGGCCCCAAGAGACC.